The 15 T cell receptor beta chains listed next were all sequenced from one sample in a study of response to subunit inactivated influenza vaccine. TCRdb called the RT-PCR reads again in MiXCR, with one record for every CDR3 protein. The repertoire holds about half a million distinct CDR3 sequences, 7.6% seen once, with 10% to 15% in the top ten. The source was PBMCs from blood, collected less than 30 months after vaccination. These receptors were collected from a man aged 50-75 years who received an inactivated influenza vaccine.

This clonotype has ten or more counts. The V gene is TRBV5-1, the J gene TRBJ2-5, with D possibly being TRBD1 (5 bases). The germline V gene encodes CDR1 SGHRS and CDR2 YFSETQ. The V and J ends lost 3 bases and 5 bases respectively, with 11 bases between them. The CDR3 covers 13 residues. DNA for the CDR3: TGCGCCAGCAGCTGGACATTCGGGGAGACCCAGTACTTC. It translates to CASSWTFGETQYF.

There are many counts of this clonotype. The chain employs TRBV5-6 and TRBJ2-7; D not certain. CDR3 length: 15 residues. Germline CDR1 and CDR2: SGHDT and YYEEEE. Trimming removed 4 bases at V and 3 bases at J, with 17 bases between. This chain's CDR3 is CASSSDKLADYEQYF. The CDR3 DNA reads TGTGCCAGCAGCAGTGACAAACTGGCAGACTACGAGCAGTACTTC.

This clonotype was detected a few times. The chain employs TRBV5-6 and TRBJ2-3; 12 nucleotides align to TRBD1. V dropped 4 bases and J dropped 3; count of bases not matched to a gene: 3. CDR1 is SGHDT and CDR2 is YYEEEE in the germline V gene. The CDR3 is 15 amino acids. CDR3 bases: TGTGCCAGCAGCAGGGACAGGGGGCGAACAGATACGCAGTATTTT. It codes for CASSRDRGRTDTQYF.

This clonotype was counted only a few times. This chain links TRBV6-7 with TRBJ1-2; TRBD1 aligns across 8 bases. TRBV6-7 is given ORF status, its function remaining uncertain. CDR3 size: 15 residues. V shed 5 bases and J 3 bases; nucleotides not matched to a gene: 8. In DNA form, the CDR3 reads TGTGCCAGCAGTCCAGGGGGCAACTACCACTATGGCTACACCTTC. It encodes CASSPGGNYHYGYTF.

This clonotype was seen only a few times. The chain links TRBV7-9 to TRBJ2-7, with D hard to call. Germline V gene sequence: CDR1 SEHNR, CDR2 FQNEAQ (reference sequence). V lost 3 bases to trimming and J lost 7 bases, with 13 bases between them. The CDR3 is made up of 13 amino acids. The DNA of the CDR3 is TGTGCCAGCAGCTTGTACGCGGCGGAAGAGCAGTACTTC. Translating it yields CASSLYAAEEQYF.

This clonotype was detected many times. The chain uses TRBV6-1 and TRBJ2-3, with D perhaps given as TRBD1 or TRBD2 (5 bases each). CDR3 length: 12 amino acids. From germline, CDR1 is MNHNS and CDR2 SASEGT. The V gene lost 3 bases and the J gene lost 9 bases, with 10 bases spanning the gap. CDR3 protein: CASSERGRTQYF. Here the CDR3 DNA reads TGTGCCAGCAGTGAGAGGGGAAGGACGCAGTATTTT.

This clonotype was seen many times. The J gene is TRBJ2-1, the V gene TRBV12-3 or TRBV12-4; 9 bases line up with TRBD2. The CDR3 has 13 residues. Trimming removed 8 bases from V and 7 bases from J; junction bases left unmatched: 6. CDR3 coding DNA: TGTGCCAGCCGCCTAACTAGCGGGAATGAGCAGTTCTTC. This encodes CASRLTSGNEQFF.

In its sample, this clonotype was seen many times. The genes are TRBV29-1 and TRBJ2-1, with D perhaps assigned TRBD1 or TRBD2 (6 bases each). The germline V gene has CDR1 SQVTM and CDR2 ANQGSEA. The CDR3 is 16 amino acids. Trimming cost V 3 bases and J 8 bases, with 23 bases left between them. CDR3 residues: CSVESRGRTYWDEQFF. The CDR3, as DNA: TGCAGCGTTGAGTCCCGGGGGCGGACCTATTGGGATGAGCAGTTCTTC.

Many counts were recorded for this clonotype. The CDR3 sequence: CATSDLTEETQYF. The CDR3 bases are TGTGCCACCAGTGATCTGACAGAAGAGACCCAGTACTTC. The chain has TRBV24-1 and TRBJ2-5; D may be TRBD1 (5 bases). The germline CDR1 and CDR2 sequences are KGHDR and SFDVKD. The CDR3 spans 13 residues. Trimming removed 3 bases at V and 3 bases at J, with 7 bases between.

This clonotype was counted many times. CDR3 in DNA: TGTGCCAGCAACGACAGGGATCACTACGAGCAGTACTTC. As protein: CASNDRDHYEQYF. The chain links TRBV6-2 or TRBV6-3 to TRBJ2-7; 7 bases agree with TRBD1. Germline trimming cut 7 bases from V and 3 bases from J; bases unmatched to any gene: 6. Germline assignment: CDR1 MNHEY and CDR2 SVGEGT. The CDR3 contains 13 residues.

This clonotype appeared many times. This chain joins TRBV24-1 and TRBJ2-1, with 13 bases matching TRBD2. CDR3 length equals 16 residues. V lost 4 bases and J lost 9; bases outside the gene matches: 8. The germline V gene has CDR1 KGHDR and CDR2 SFDVKD. CDR3 in DNA: TGTGCCACCAGTGACCCTGGGACTAGCGGGATGATTGAGCAGTTCTTC. Amino acids: CATSDPGTSGMIEQFF.

The table lists this clonotype with a few counts. V and J are TRBV7-8 and TRBJ2-7; 7 bases agree with TRBD2. Germline CDR1 is SGHVS and CDR2 is FQNEAQ. With V trimmed by 1 base and J by 1 base, 4 bases remained unmatched. CDR3 length equals 15 residues. The CDR3 region is CASSLVYSGSYEQYF. The CDR3, as DNA: TGTGCCAGCAGCTTAGTCTATAGCGGGTCCTACGAGCAGTACTTC. Combining the CDR3 with reference TRBV7-8 and TRBJ2-7 gives the whole variable domain GAGVSQSPRYKVAKRGQDVALRCDPISGHVSLFWYQQALGQGPEFLTYFQNEAQLDKSGLPSDRFFAERPEGSVSTLKIQRTQQEDSAVYLCASSLVYSGSYEQYFGPGTRLTVT.

This clonotype was seen at least ten times. The V gene is TRBV9, the J gene TRBJ2-1; TRBD1 might be the D (5 bases). CDR1 is SGDLS, CDR2 YYNGEE, per germline. Trimming stripped 0 bases from V and 0 bases from J, with 7 bases between. CDR3 length equals 15 residues. CDR3 loop: CASSVGTRSYNEQFF. DNA of the CDR3: TGTGCCAGCAGCGTAGGGACACGCTCCTACAATGAGCAGTTCTTC.

The J gene is TRBJ2-5, the V gene TRBV28; 7 bases line up with TRBD2. With V trimmed by 6 bases and J by 3 bases, 13 bases remained unmatched. Germline V gene data show CDR1 as MDHEN and CDR2 as SYDVKM. The CDR3 has 16 residues. The CDR3 coding sequence is TGTGCCAGCAGCCAAACACCTATAGGACTAGAAGAGACCCAGTACTTC. This translates into CASSQTPIGLEETQYF.

The chain couples TRBV5-1 to TRBJ2-3; 8 nucleotides agree with TRBD2. After removal of 0 bases from V and 1 base from J, the junction contained 1 base not matched to a gene. The CDR3 has 15 residues. Germline lookup yields CDR1 SGHRS and CDR2 YFSETQ. The DNA of the CDR3 is TGCGCCAGCAGCTTGGAAGCGGGGGGCACAGATACGCAGTATTTT. It translates to CASSLEAGGTDTQYF.